This is a list of T cell receptor beta chains from one sample in a study of identical twins. Each CDR3 protein gets one entry after TCRdb re-called the 5' RACE reads with MiXCR. The data contain under 900,000 distinct CDR3 sequences, 9% to 15% of them seen just once; the ten biggest clones take up around 1.5%. The data also belong to a second study, concerning yellow fever vaccine responses in identical twins.

Sequenced input: PBMCs. All receptors derive from a woman younger than 30 in good health. Each CDR3 is given with its conserved first and last residue. The order of the fields is J gene, V gene, D gene, clone size, CDR3 protein, CDR3 DNA. D genes are given only for firm matches. Only part of the rows carry a size: once, few, many, or a class if the clone is expanded.

>TRBJ2-7|TRBV5-5|TRBD2|NA
CASSPWGGPYEQYF
TGTGCCAGCAGTCCCTGGGGGGGTCCCTACGAGCAGTACTTC
>TRBJ2-7|TRBV7-6|TRBD1|NA
CASSLGGGQGSYEQYF
TGTGCCAGCAGCTTAGGGGGAGGACAGGGGTCCTACGAGCAGTACTTC
>TRBJ2-2|TRBV9|NA|many
CASSVGGGTGELFF
TGTGCCAGCAGCGTAGGTGGGGGGACCGGGGAGCTGTTTTTT
>TRBJ1-1|TRBV5-1|TRBD1|NA
CASSLQGARGNTEAFF
TGCGCCAGCAGCTTGCAGGGGGCGCGGGGAAACACTGAAGCTTTCTTT
>TRBJ1-1|TRBV2|NA|NA
CASRHPYEAGRFGTEAFF
TGTGCCAGCAGACACCCGTATGAGGCAGGTCGGTTTGGCACTGAAGCTTTCTTT
>TRBJ1-1|TRBV4-2|TRBD1|many
CASSQDENRGGTEAFF
TGTGCCAGCAGCCAAGATGAGAACAGGGGAGGTACTGAAGCTTTCTTT
>TRBJ2-2|TRBV28|NA|NA
CASSQLGSNTGELFF
TGTGCCAGCAGCCAATTAGGGTCCAACACCGGGGAGCTGTTTTTT
>TRBJ2-3|TRBV5-4|TRBD1|few
CASSRPGQGYDTQYF
TGTGCCAGCAGCCGTCCGGGACAGGGCTATGATACGCAGTATTTT
>TRBJ2-2|TRBV28|NA|NA
CASTSGFTGELFF
TGTGCCAGCACCTCAGGGTTCACCGGGGAGCTGTTTTTT
>TRBJ1-5|TRBV20-1|TRBD1|NA
CSALFDRGDQPQHF
TGCAGTGCCCTCTTCGACAGGGGTGATCAGCCCCAGCATTTT
>TRBJ1-4|TRBV18|NA|few
CASSPIGTGNEKLFF
TGTGCCAGCTCACCAATCGGGACGGGGAATGAAAAACTGTTTTTT
>TRBJ2-1|TRBV15|NA|NA
CATSRGRDTLYNEQFF
TGTGCCACCAGCAGAGGCCGGGACACCCTATACAATGAGCAGTTCTTC
>TRBJ2-5|TRBV7-9|NA|few
CATRVTEETQYF
TGTGCCACGCGGGTTACTGAAGAGACCCAGTACTTC
>TRBJ2-3|TRBV12-3/TRBV12-4|NA|NA
CASSLGGASSDTQYF
TGTGCCAGCAGTTTAGGGGGGGCCTCGTCAGATACGCAGTATTTT
>TRBJ2-3|TRBV12-3/TRBV12-4|NA|NA
CASSLQRNTQYF
TGTGCCAGCAGTTTACAAAGGAATACGCAGTATTTT
>TRBJ2-5|TRBV5-1|NA|NA
CASSLGRGILQETQYF
TGCGCCAGCAGCTTGGGGAGAGGGATCCTCCAAGAGACCCAGTACTTC
>TRBJ2-7|TRBV6-2/TRBV6-3|NA|once
CASSMGGRGVYEQYF
TGTGCCAGCAGTATGGGAGGCCGAGGAGTCTACGAGCAGTACTTC
>TRBJ1-1|TRBV6-5|NA|few
CASSYPEDRTEAFF
TGTGCCAGCAGTTACCCTGAAGATCGGACTGAAGCTTTCTTT
>TRBJ1-3|TRBV27|NA|many
CASSLTGNSGNTIYF
TGTGCCAGCAGTTTAACAGGAAACTCTGGAAACACCATATATTTT
>TRBJ2-3|TRBV20-1|NA|NA
CSARGRYSTDTQYF
TGCAGTGCTAGAGGCCGGTACTCCACAGATACGCAGTATTTT
>TRBJ2-1|TRBV11-3|TRBD1|once
CASSRQGTNEQFF
TGTGCCAGCAGCCGACAGGGGACCAATGAGCAGTTCTTC
>TRBJ2-2|TRBV2|NA|once
CAAHGEGTGELFF
TGTGCCGCCCATGGGGAAGGGACCGGGGAGCTGTTTTTT
>TRBJ1-1|TRBV12-3/TRBV12-4|NA|NA
CASSLEGAMNTEAFF
TGTGCCAGCAGTTTAGAGGGTGCAATGAACACTGAAGCTTTCTTT
>TRBJ2-5|TRBV24-1|NA|NA
CATSDSSFTAPQETQYF
TGTGCCACCAGTGATTCTTCGTTTACAGCGCCTCAAGAGACCCAGTACTTC
>TRBJ2-1|TRBV20-1|TRBD2|few
CSARVSSGRGVEQFF
TGCAGTGCTAGAGTTTCTAGCGGGAGAGGAGTAGAGCAGTTCTTC
>TRBJ2-2|TRBV27|TRBD1|few
CASSLFLAGGVGELFF
TGTGCCAGCAGTTTATTTCTGGCAGGGGGAGTCGGGGAGCTGTTTTTT
>TRBJ2-2|TRBV5-1|NA|many
CASSLVGGLNTGELFF
TGCGCCAGCAGCTTGGTTGGCGGACTGAACACCGGGGAGCTGTTTTTT
>TRBJ2-5|TRBV9|TRBD2|NA
CASSATLTSGRETQYF
TGTGCCAGCAGCGCCACCCTGACTAGCGGGAGAGAGACCCAGTACTTC
>TRBJ1-1|TRBV11-2|NA|few
CASSPRHDTAGDEAFF
TGTGCCAGCAGCCCCAGGCATGACACGGCCGGAGATGAAGCTTTCTTT
>TRBJ2-7|TRBV12-3/TRBV12-4|TRBD1|many
CASRLKTGGYEQYF
TGTGCCAGCAGGCTGAAGACAGGGGGTTACGAGCAGTACTTC
>TRBJ1-1|TRBV7-9|NA|few
CASSSSADMEAFF
TGTGCCAGCAGCTCCTCAGCGGATATGGAAGCTTTCTTT
>TRBJ2-1|TRBV29-1|TRBD2|few
CSVTRGGRGNEQFF
TGCAGCGTTACCCGGGGGGGCCGTGGTAATGAGCAGTTCTTC
>TRBJ2-1|TRBV29-1|TRBD1|few
CSVEGTGGWWQFF
TGCAGCGTTGAAGGGACAGGGGGCTGGTGGCAGTTCTTC